The 23 T cell receptor beta chains below were found in one sample sequenced in a study of Ad26.COV2.S vaccination and SARS-CoV-2 variants. Sequenced by immunoSEQ multiplex PCR; TCRdb stores in-frame clones only, minus some. The sample lists hundreds of thousands of clones, about 88% seen once, with around 6.4% in the top ten. Regarding treatment: some 20 received Ad26.COV2.S at low or high dose, single or two shots; roughly five received placebo; per-sample allocation not given. Collection of samples fell on day 63 after the first vaccine or placebo injection. Sequenced here: peripheral blood, sampled in a trial of Ad26.COV2.S vaccine versus placebo. These receptors were obtained from a person between 18 and 59 years old who received the Ad26.COV2.S COVID-19 vaccine or a placebo.

This clone was picked up one time. The chain couples TRBV7-8 to TRBJ1-5, with 7 bases that match TRBD1. The germline V gene has CDR1 SGHVS and CDR2 FQNEAQ. Germline trimming cut 5 bases from V and 6 bases from J; bases unmatched to any gene: 16. The CDR3 contains 17 residues. CDR3 loop: CASSPDGSGGVSQPQHF. The CDR3 region has the DNA TGTGCCAGCAGCCCAGACGGCTCAGGGGGAGTAAGTCAGCCCCAGCATTTT.

The chain uses TRBV6-4 and TRBJ2-1; the match to TRBD2 covers 11 bases. CDR1 and CDR2 from the germline V gene are MRHNA and SNTAGT. V shed 4 bases, J shed 2 bases, and the junction held 13 bases outside the gene matches. The CDR3 is made up of 19 amino acids. The CDR3 DNA is TGTGCCAGCAGTGGCCCTCGGGGGGTAGCGGGAGGGACCTACAATGAGCAGTTCTTC. It encodes CASSGPRGVAGGTYNEQFF.

The chain recombines TRBV3-1 (or the pseudogene TRBV3-2) with TRBJ2-3, with no clear D. The CDR3 consists of 12 residues. V was shortened by 0 bases and J by 6 bases, with 4 bases between the two germline ends. CDR1 LGHDT and CDR2 YNNKEL come from the germline V gene (reference sequence). DNA for the CDR3: TGTGCCAGCAGCCAAGATCGGGATACGCAGTATTTT. Amino acid sequence: CASSQDRDTQYF.

CDR3 nucleotide sequence: TGCAGCGTTGAATTTAGAGGGGTTGAGGGTGAGCAGTTCTTC. Translation gives CSVEFRGVEGEQFF. The chain joins TRBV29-1 to TRBJ2-1; perhaps D is TRBD1 or TRBD2 (5 bases each). The CDR3 length is 14 residues. Trimming removed 2 bases at V and 9 bases at J, with 17 bases between. Germline V CDR1 and CDR2: SQVTM, ANQGSEA.

The rearrangement uses TRBV5-1 and TRBJ1-2, with D tentatively TRBD1 (6 bases). V was pared by 0 bases and J by 6 bases, with 21 bases between. Germline V gene lookup returns CDR1 SGHRS and CDR2 YFSETQ. The CDR3 has 17 amino acids. The chain's CDR3 is CASSLVLQGQSGNGYTF. The CDR3 region has the DNA TGCGCCAGCAGCTTGGTCCTACAGGGCCAGTCCGGAAATGGCTACACCTTC.

The V call is TRBV19, the J call TRBJ2-1; 11 nucleotides agree with TRBD2. Trimming cost V 0 bases and J 9 bases; bases outside gene matches: 7. CDR1 is LNHDA and CDR2 is SQIVND in the germline V gene (reference sequence). The CDR3 has 16 amino acids. The CDR3 sequence is CASSIDVGLAVTEQFF. The CDR3 DNA sequence: TGTGCCAGTAGTATAGACGTGGGACTAGCGGTTACTGAGCAGTTCTTC.

This clone was picked up a small number of times. The chain employs TRBV28 and TRBJ1-4; D may be TRBD1 (6 bases). This CDR3 contains 12 residues. CDR1 MDHEN and CDR2 SYDVKM come from the germline V gene. V was cut by 2 bases and J by 13 bases, with 11 bases left in between. CDR3 coding DNA: TGTGCCAGCAGTTTAGGGGGACAAGGACTGTTTTTT. This translates into CASSLGGQGLFF. Full variable domain (missing parts from reference TRBV28 and TRBJ1-4): DVKVTQSSRYLVKRTGEKVFLECVQDMDHENMFWYRQDPGLGLRLIYFSYDVKMKEKGDIPEGYSVSREKKERFSLILESASTNQTSMYLCASSLGGQGLFFGSGTQLSVL.

The V call is TRBV19, the J call TRBJ1-4; D is undetermined. Germline CDR1 reads LNHDA; CDR2 reads SQIVND (reference sequence). V shed 3 bases and J shed 4 bases, with 9 bases lying between them. This CDR3 is 14 amino acids long. CDR3 protein: CASSMREVNEKLFF. CDR3 coding DNA: TGTGCCAGTAGTATGAGGGAGGTTAATGAAAAACTGTTTTTT.

The chain uses TRBV30 and TRBJ2-3; TRBD2 aligns across 9 bases. Germline loops: CDR1 GTSNPN, CDR2 SVGIG (reference sequence). With V trimmed by 0 bases and J by 0 bases, 4 bases remained unmatched. CDR3 length: 16 residues. The CDR3 DNA sequence: TGTGCCTGGAGTGTAGGGACTAGCCCTAGCACAGATACGCAGTATTTT. It translates to CAWSVGTSPSTDTQYF.

This clone came up once. CDR3 sequence reads: CASSYSRPPRDRFEETQYF. CDR3 nucleotide sequence: TGTGCCAGCAGTTACTCGAGACCCCCCCGAGACAGGTTCGAAGAGACCCAGTACTTC. The chain uses TRBV6-2 or TRBV6-3 and TRBJ2-5; tentative D call: TRBD1 (6 bases). CDR1 is MNHEY and CDR2 is SVGEGT in the germline V gene. Trimming took 0 bases from V and 3 from J, leaving 23 bases between them. The CDR3 is 19 amino acids.

V and J are TRBV12-3 or TRBV12-4 and TRBJ1-1; TRBD1 is a possible D gene (5 bases). The CDR3 has 12 amino acids. V shed 6 bases and J shed 6 bases, with 11 bases lying between them. CDR3 residues: CASSRVGAEAFF. CDR3 bases: TGTGCCAGCAGCAGGGTTGGGGCTGAAGCTTTCTTT.

CDR3 sequence reads: CASSYLVGEQYF. In nucleotides, the CDR3 is TGTGCCAGCAGTTACCTAGTAGGCGAGCAGTACTTC. The V gene is TRBV6-2 or TRBV6-3, the J gene TRBJ2-7, with D unresolved. The V gene's germline CDR1 is MNHEY and CDR2 SVGEGT. Trimming left V 2 bases short and J 6 bases short, with 8 bases between. The CDR3 is 12 residues long.

J is TRBJ1-5 and V is TRBV18; TRBD1 aligns across 9 bases. CDR3 length equals 14 residues. Germline V gene data show CDR1 as KGHSH and CDR2 as LQKENI. V was pared by 5 bases and J by 7 bases, with 6 bases of the junction left unmatched. The CDR3 region is CASSLQGARQPQHF. The CDR3 DNA follows: TGTGCCAGCTCATTACAGGGGGCACGGCAGCCCCAGCATTTT.

The chain recombines TRBV30 with TRBJ1-2; D unclear. The V and J ends lost 3 bases and 0 bases respectively, with 14 bases between them. The length of the CDR3 is 15 residues. Germline CDR1 reads GTSNPN; CDR2 reads SVGIG (reference sequence). The CDR3 bases are TGTGCCTGGAGCCCCCCCGGCAGAGCTAACTATGGCTACACCTTC. Translating gives CAWSPPGRANYGYTF.

This clone was counted once. The V gene is TRBV7-9, the J gene TRBJ1-1; a possible D gene is TRBD1 (5 bases). The CDR3 totals 14 residues. V dropped 1 base and J dropped 4 bases, with 10 bases sitting between them. The germline CDR1 and CDR2 sequences are SEHNR and FQNEAQ (reference sequence). The CDR3 sequence is CASSLEGAATEAFF. The CDR3 nucleotides read TGTGCCAGCAGCTTAGAAGGGGCGGCCACTGAAGCTTTCTTT.

V usage is TRBV7-2 and J usage is TRBJ2-6; the D is unclear. Germline CDR1 reads SGHTA; CDR2 reads FQGNSA. Trimming removed 4 bases from V and 0 bases from J, with 4 bases in between. This CDR3 is built from 14 residues. CDR3 sequence: CASSSLSGANVLTF. Here the CDR3 DNA reads TGTGCCAGCAGCTCCCTCTCTGGGGCCAACGTCCTGACTTTC.

This clone was seen at least ten times. This sequence joins TRBV6-4 and TRBJ2-3; no clear D. Between the trimmed V and J ends, which lost 2 bases and 0 bases, there was a span of 9 bases. This CDR3 has 15 amino acids. The germline CDR1 and CDR2 sequences are MRHNA and SNTAGT. As DNA, the CDR3 is TGTGCCAGCAGTGACGGGGTGGAGAGCACAGATACGCAGTATTTT. This sequence encodes CASSDGVESTDTQYF.

The V gene is TRBV7-9, the J gene TRBJ2-1; 10 positions match TRBD2. CDR3 length: 15 residues. CDR1 and CDR2 from the germline V gene are SEHNR and FQNEAQ (reference sequence). V was pared by 6 bases and J by 7 bases, with 9 bases of the junction left unmatched. The CDR3 nucleotides read TGTGCCAGCAGGCCGCCTACTAGCGGGATAAATGAGCAGTTCTTC. Amino acids: CASRPPTSGINEQFF.

J is TRBJ1-6 and V is TRBV25-1; tentative D call: TRBD1 (6 bases). The CDR3 covers 15 residues. V was trimmed by 2 bases and J by 7 bases, leaving 12 bases between them. Germline loops: CDR1 MGHDK, CDR2 SYGVNS. The DNA for the CDR3 is TGTGCCAGCAGTGAAGGGAGGGGGGGGAATTCACCCCTCCACTTT. The encoded protein is CASSEGRGGNSPLHF.

A single count supports this clone. The chain links TRBV20-1 to TRBJ2-5, with D uncertain. The CDR3 is made up of 13 amino acids. Between the trimmed V and J ends, which lost 6 bases and 2 bases, there was a span of 13 bases. Germline CDR1 DFQATT, CDR2 SNEGSKA (reference sequence). CDR3 residues: CSASPRNQETQYF. DNA of the CDR3: TGCAGTGCCAGTCCGCGGAATCAAGAGACCCAGTACTTC.

The CDR3 sequence: CASSPTTYEQYF. Here the CDR3 DNA reads TGTGCCAGCAGTCCTACTACCTACGAGCAGTACTTC. The J gene is TRBJ2-7, the V gene TRBV2; D uncertain. Trimming took off 5 bases at V and 2 bases at J, with 7 bases between the two ends. This CDR3 spans 12 amino acids. The germline V gene has CDR1 SNHLY and CDR2 FYNNEI.

This clone was counted once. CDR3 region: CASSYWDRTYEQYF. CDR3 in DNA: TGTGCCAGTAGTTATTGGGACAGAACCTACGAGCAGTACTTC. J is TRBJ2-7 and V is TRBV19, with 7 bases identical to TRBD1. With 5 bases clipped from V and 2 bases from J, the junction kept 6 bases outside the gene matches. Germline loops: CDR1 LNHDA, CDR2 SQIVND (reference sequence). The CDR3 spans 14 residues.

The chain links TRBV6-2 or TRBV6-3 to TRBJ2-7; the match to TRBD1 covers 9 bases. The CDR3 totals 14 residues. V was clipped by 5 bases and J by 2 bases; unmatched bases: 4. Germline-derived CDR1 and CDR2 are MNHEY and SVGEGT. In DNA, the CDR3 is TGTGCCAGCAGTCAGGGACAGGGCCCCTACGAGCAGTACTTC. The encoded protein is CASSQGQGPYEQYF.